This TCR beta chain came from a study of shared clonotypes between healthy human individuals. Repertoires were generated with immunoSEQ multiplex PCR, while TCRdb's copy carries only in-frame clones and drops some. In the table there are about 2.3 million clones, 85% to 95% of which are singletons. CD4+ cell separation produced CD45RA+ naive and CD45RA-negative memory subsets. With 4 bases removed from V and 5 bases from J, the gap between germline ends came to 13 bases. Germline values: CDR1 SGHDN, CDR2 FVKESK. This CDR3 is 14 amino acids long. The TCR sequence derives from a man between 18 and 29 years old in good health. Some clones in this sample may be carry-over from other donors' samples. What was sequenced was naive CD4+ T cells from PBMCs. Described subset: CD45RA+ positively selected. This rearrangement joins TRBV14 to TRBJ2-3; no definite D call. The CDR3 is CASSPQVAGDTQYF. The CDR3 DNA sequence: TGTGCCAGCAGCCCCCAGGTTGCTGGAGATACGCAGTATTTT.